The 11 T cell receptor beta chains presented below share a single source sample, sequenced in a study of blood T cells in healthy people across ages. A sample-barcoded 5' primer and a J-beta primer mix were used in a second PCR of roughly 6 to 11 cycles. One entry per CDR3 protein, called by TCRdb with MiXCR from the 5' RACE reads. In the table there are fewer than 700,000 distinct CDR3 sequences, around 48% of which are singletons. What was sequenced was blood. Receptors were obtained from a man of 80 years or more in good health.

The chain couples TRBV28 to TRBJ1-2; D might be TRBD1 (5 bases). With 8 bases removed from V and 8 bases from J, the gap between germline ends came to 15 bases. This CDR3 has 12 amino acids. CDR1 and CDR2 from the germline V gene are MDHEN and SYDVKM. CDR3 region: CASLVKGYGYTF. The DNA for the CDR3 is TGTGCCAGCCTCGTTAAGGGGTACGGCTACACCTTC.

This chain joins TRBV5-1 and TRBJ2-1, with 7 bases matching TRBD2. This CDR3 region has 19 residues. Germline-derived CDR1 and CDR2 are SGHRS and YFSETQ. V lost 4 bases, J lost 3 bases, and 19 bases stayed unmatched. This CDR3 is CASSGVGGSPLFHYNEQFF. DNA of the CDR3: TGCGCCAGCAGCGGAGTTGGCGGGAGCCCCTTATTTCACTACAATGAGCAGTTCTTC.

In this sample, this clonotype turned up once. This chain links TRBV13 with TRBJ2-7, with D unclear. Per the germline V gene, CDR1 is PRHDT and CDR2 is FYEKMQ (reference sequence). The CDR3 covers 13 residues. Trimming took 2 bases from V and 6 from J, leaving 11 bases between them. The DNA of the CDR3 is TGTGCCAGCAGCTTAAATATGCTGGGCGAGCAGTACTTC. It specifies CASSLNMLGEQYF.

This clonotype was counted many times. V gene TRBV6-5 combines with J gene TRBJ2-7; 10 bases map to TRBD1. This CDR3 is built from 15 residues. The trim removed 2 bases at V and 5 bases at J, leaving 6 bases unmatched. CDR1 is MNHEY and CDR2 is SVGAGI in the germline V gene. CDR3 residues: CASSYGTGAMDEQYF. The DNA of the CDR3 is TGTGCCAGCAGTTACGGGACAGGGGCGATGGACGAGCAGTACTTC.

The rearrangement joins TRBV11-2 to TRBJ1-4; tentative D call: TRBD1 (5 bases). CDR1 and CDR2 (germline): SGHAT, FQNNGV. Between the trimmed V and J ends, which lost 3 bases and 5 bases, there was a span of 10 bases. This CDR3 is 14 amino acids long. Here the CDR3 DNA reads TGTGCCAGCAGCTTTGGGGGTGGGAATGAAAAACTGTTTTTT. This encodes CASSFGGGNEKLFF.

The chain is built from TRBV7-7 and TRBJ2-7; D may be TRBD1 (5 bases). Germline CDR1 SSHAT, CDR2 FNYEAQ (reference sequence). The V end lost 5 bases, the J end lost 6 bases, and 17 bases lay between the germline ends. This CDR3 region has 14 residues. The CDR3 sequence is CASSLHPGQSEQYF. The CDR3 coding sequence is TGTGCCAGCAGCCTTCATCCAGGGCAAAGCGAGCAGTACTTC.

The chain couples TRBV20-1 to TRBJ2-1; 10 bases align to TRBD2. The CDR3 is 15 residues long. V lost 8 bases to trimming and J lost 3 bases; unmatched junction nucleotides: 10. CDR1 DFQATT and CDR2 SNEGSKA come from the germline V gene (reference sequence). The CDR3 DNA sequence: TGCAGTCTCGCTAGCGGGAGAGGCGACTACAATGAGCAGTTCTTC. Protein sequence: CSLASGRGDYNEQFF.

In regard to this clonotype: The junction departs from the called germline gene at one end, perhaps through a read error. The rearrangement uses TRBV2 and TRBJ2-1; D remains ambiguous. Germline loops: CDR1 SNHLY, CDR2 FYNNEI. CDR3 size: 13 residues. For the CDR3, the DNA is TGTGCCAGCAATGAAAGGCAGTTGGATGAGCAGTTCTTC. The encoded protein is CASNERQLDEQFF.

This clonotype was recorded many times. The chain recombines TRBV6-5 with TRBJ2-5, with 8 nucleotides matching TRBD2. CDR1 MNHEY and CDR2 SVGAGI come from the germline V gene. CDR3 length: 14 amino acids. Trimming removed 3 bases from V and 4 bases from J; junction bases left unmatched: 4. The CDR3 region is CASSYLTSGETQYF. For the CDR3, the DNA is TGTGCCAGCAGTTATCTCACTAGCGGAGAGACCCAGTACTTC.

This clonotype was counted a few times. The chain carries TRBV18 and TRBJ2-7; TRBD1 agrees at 7 bases. The germline CDR1 and CDR2 sequences are KGHSH and LQKENI. This CDR3 is 17 amino acids long. V was pared by 3 bases and J by 0 bases, with 11 bases of the junction left unmatched. The CDR3 region has the DNA TGTGCCAGCTCACCGAGACAGGGCGCCCTCCCCTCCTACGAGCAGTACTTC. It encodes CASSPRQGALPSYEQYF. Together with reference TRBV18 and TRBJ2-7, the CDR3 gives the full variable domain: NAGVMQNPRHLVRRRGQEARLRCSPMKGHSHVYWYRQLPEEGLKFMVYLQKENIIDESGMPKERFSAEFPKEGPSILRIQQVVRGDSAAYFCASSPRQGALPSYEQYFGPGTRLTVT.

In this sample, this clonotype turned up a few times. V and J are TRBV28 and TRBJ2-7; TRBD1 or TRBD2 may be the D gene (5 bases each). The length of the CDR3 is 14 residues. Germline CDR1 is MDHEN and CDR2 is SYDVKM. Trimming removed 6 bases from V and 2 bases from J, with 14 bases in between. CDR3 nucleotide sequence: TGTGCCAGCAGCGACCGGGACCCGCCCTACGAGCAGTACTTC. This gives the protein CASSDRDPPYEQYF.